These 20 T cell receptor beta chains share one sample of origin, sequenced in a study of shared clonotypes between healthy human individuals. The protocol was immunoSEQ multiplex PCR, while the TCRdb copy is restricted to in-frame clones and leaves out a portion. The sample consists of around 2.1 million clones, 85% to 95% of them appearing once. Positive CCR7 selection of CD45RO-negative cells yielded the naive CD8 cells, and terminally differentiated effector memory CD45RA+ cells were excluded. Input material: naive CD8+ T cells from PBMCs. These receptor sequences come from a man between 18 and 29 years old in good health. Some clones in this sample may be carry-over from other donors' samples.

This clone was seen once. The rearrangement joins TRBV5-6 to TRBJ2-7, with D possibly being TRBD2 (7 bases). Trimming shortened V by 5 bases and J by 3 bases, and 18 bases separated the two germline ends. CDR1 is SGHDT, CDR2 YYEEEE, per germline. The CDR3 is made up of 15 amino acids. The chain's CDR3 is CASREGRGDYYEQYF. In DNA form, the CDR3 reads TGTGCCAGCAGGGAGGGAAGGGGGGACTACTACGAGCAGTACTTC.

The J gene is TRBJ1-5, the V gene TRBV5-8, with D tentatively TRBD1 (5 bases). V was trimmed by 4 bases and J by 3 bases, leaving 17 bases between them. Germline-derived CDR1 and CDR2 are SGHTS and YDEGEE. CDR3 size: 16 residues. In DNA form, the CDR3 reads TGTGCCAGCAGCCCCGATTGGGGCTCTAACAATCAGCCCCAGCATTTT. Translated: CASSPDWGSNNQPQHF.

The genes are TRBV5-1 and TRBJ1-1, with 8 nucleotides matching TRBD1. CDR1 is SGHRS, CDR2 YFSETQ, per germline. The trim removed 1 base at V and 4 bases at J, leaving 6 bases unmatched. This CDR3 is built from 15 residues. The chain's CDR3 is CASSLTGGLGTEAFF. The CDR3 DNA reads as TGCGCCAGCAGCTTGACAGGGGGTTTAGGCACTGAAGCTTTCTTT.

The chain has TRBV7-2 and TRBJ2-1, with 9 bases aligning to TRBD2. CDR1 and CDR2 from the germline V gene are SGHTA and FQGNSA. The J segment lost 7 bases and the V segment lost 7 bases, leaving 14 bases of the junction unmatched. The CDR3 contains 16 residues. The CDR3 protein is CASTKIIAGARNEQFF. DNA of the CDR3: TGTGCCAGCACCAAGATTATAGCGGGAGCAAGGAATGAGCAGTTCTTC.

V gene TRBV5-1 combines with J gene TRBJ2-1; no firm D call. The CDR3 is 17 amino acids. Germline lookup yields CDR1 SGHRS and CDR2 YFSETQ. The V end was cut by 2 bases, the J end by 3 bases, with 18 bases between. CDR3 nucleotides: TGCGCCAGCAGCTTTCCAGTGGACGGGCCGGGCTACAATGAGCAGTTCTTC. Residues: CASSFPVDGPGYNEQFF.

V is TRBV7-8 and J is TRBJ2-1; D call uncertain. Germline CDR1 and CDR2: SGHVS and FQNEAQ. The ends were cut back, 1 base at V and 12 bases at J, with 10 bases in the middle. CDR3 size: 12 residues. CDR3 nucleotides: TGTGCCAGCAGCTTAGGGAACTTAGGGCAGTTCTTC. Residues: CASSLGNLGQFF.

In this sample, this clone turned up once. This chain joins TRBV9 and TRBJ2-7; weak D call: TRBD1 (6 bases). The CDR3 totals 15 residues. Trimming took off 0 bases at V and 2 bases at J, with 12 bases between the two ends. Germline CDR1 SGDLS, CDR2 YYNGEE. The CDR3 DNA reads TGTGCCAGCAGCGTAGAGGACAGTTTAACCTACGAGCAGTACTTC. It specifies CASSVEDSLTYEQYF.

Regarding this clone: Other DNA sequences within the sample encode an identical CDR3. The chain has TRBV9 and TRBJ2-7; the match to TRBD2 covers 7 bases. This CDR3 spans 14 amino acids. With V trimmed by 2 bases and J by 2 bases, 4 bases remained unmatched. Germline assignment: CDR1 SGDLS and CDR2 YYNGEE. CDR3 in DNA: TGTGCCAGCAGCGTGGGGGGGAGGACCTACGAGCAGTACTTC. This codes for CASSVGGRTYEQYF.

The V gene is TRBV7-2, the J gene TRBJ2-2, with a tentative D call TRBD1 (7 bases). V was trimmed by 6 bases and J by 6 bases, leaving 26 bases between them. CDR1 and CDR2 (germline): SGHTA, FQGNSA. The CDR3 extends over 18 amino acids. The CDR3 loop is CASSWTIGRQGKAGELFF. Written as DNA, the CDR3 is TGTGCCAGCAGTTGGACCATCGGGAGACAGGGAAAAGCCGGGGAGCTGTTTTTT.

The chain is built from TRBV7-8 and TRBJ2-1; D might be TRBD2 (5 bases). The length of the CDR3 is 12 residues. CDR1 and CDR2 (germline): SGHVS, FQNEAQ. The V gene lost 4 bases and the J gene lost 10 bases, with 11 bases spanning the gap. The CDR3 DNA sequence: TGTGCCAGCAGCTCCCGGACGGGGGAGCAGTTCTTC. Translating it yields CASSSRTGEQFF.

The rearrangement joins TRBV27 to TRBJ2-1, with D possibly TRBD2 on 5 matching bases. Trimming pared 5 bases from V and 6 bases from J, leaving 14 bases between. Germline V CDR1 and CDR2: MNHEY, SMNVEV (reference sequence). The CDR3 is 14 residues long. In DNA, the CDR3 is TGTGCCAGCAGTAAGAGACCCCGGGGCAATGAGCAGTTCTTC. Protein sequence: CASSKRPRGNEQFF.

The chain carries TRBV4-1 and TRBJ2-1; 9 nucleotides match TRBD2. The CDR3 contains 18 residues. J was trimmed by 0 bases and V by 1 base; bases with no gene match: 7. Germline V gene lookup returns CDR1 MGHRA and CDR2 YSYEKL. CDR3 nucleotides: TGCGCCAGCAGCCAAGTTGCGCGGGAGGGCCTCTCCTACAATGAGCAGTTCTTC. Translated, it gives CASSQVAREGLSYNEQFF.

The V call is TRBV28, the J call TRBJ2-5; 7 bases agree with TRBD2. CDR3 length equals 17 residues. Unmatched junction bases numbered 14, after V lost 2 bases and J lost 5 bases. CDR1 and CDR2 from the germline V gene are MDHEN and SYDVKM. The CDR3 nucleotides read TGTGCCAGCAGTTTACCCCGCGCGATGGGCGGGAGTGAGACCCAGTACTTC. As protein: CASSLPRAMGGSETQYF.

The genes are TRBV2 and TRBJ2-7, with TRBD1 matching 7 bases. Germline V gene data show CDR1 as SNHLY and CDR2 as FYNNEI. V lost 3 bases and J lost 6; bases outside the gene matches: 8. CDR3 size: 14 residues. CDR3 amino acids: CASSEVDRLGEQYF. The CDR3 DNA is TGTGCCAGCAGTGAGGTGGACAGGCTGGGCGAGCAGTACTTC.

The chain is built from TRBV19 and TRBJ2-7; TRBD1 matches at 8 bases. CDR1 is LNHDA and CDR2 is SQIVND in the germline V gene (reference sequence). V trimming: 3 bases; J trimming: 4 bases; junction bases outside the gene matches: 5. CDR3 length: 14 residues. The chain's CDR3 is CASSIRTGLYEQYF. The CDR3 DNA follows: TGTGCCAGTAGTATCAGGACAGGGCTATACGAGCAGTACTTC.

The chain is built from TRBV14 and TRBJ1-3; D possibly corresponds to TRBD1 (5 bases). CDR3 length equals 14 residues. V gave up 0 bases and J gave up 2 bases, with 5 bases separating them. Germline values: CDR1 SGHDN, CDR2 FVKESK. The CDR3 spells CASSQEGAGNTIYF. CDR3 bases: TGTGCCAGCAGCCAAGAGGGGGCTGGAAACACCATATATTTT. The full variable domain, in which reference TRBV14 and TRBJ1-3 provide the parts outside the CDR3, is EAGVTQFPSHSVIEKGQTVTLRCDPISGHDNLYWYRRVMGKEIKFLLHFVKESKQDESGMPNNRFLAERTGGTYSTLKVQPAELEDSGVYFCASSQEGAGNTIYFGEGSWLTVV.

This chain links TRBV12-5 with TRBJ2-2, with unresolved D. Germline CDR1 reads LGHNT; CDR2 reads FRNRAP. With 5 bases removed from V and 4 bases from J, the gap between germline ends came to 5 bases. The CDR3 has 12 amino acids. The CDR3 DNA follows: TGTGCTAGTGGTGACCGCACCGGGGAGCTGTTTTTT. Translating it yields CASGDRTGELFF.

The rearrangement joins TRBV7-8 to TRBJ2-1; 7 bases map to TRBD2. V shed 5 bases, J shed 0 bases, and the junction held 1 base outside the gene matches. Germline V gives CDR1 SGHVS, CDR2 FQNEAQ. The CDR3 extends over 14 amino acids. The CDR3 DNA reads TGTGCCAGCAGCCGACTAGCCTCCTACAATGAGCAGTTCTTC. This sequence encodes CASSRLASYNEQFF.

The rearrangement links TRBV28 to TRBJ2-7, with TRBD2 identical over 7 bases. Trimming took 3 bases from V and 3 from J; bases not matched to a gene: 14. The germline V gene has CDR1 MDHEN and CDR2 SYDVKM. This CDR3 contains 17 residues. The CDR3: CASSFSPLGAGLYEQYF. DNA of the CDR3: TGTGCCAGCAGTTTTTCGCCCCTCGGAGCGGGACTCTACGAGCAGTACTTC.

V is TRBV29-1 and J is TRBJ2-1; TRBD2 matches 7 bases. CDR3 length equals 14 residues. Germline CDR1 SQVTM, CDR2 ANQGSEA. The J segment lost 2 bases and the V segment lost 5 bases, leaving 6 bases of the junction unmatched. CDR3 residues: CSVSPGLPYNEQFF. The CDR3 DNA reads TGCAGCGTTTCACCGGGACTACCCTACAATGAGCAGTTCTTC.